These 17 T cell receptor beta chains were all obtained from the same sample, sequenced in a study of PD-1 blockade in classical Hodgkin lymphoma. The method was immunoSEQ multiplex PCR; TCRdb's version includes in-frame clones alone and lacks a portion of them. The data contain tens of thousands of clones, just over 90% of them singletons. Stated time point: cycle 4 day 1 (C4D1), after more than 5 weeks of nivolumab. Every single patient, without exception, relapsed after autologous stem cell transplantation, and brentuximab vedotin exposure varied. This material consisted of peripheral blood mononuclear cells (PBMCs), taken before the fourth cycle of nivolumab. All receptors come from a human donor with classical Hodgkin lymphoma.

The V gene is TRBV19, the J gene TRBJ1-6; 7 nucleotides agree with TRBD1. J gave up 0 bases and V 5 bases, and 13 bases lay outside the gene matches. Germline V gene data show CDR1 as LNHDA and CDR2 as SQIVND (reference sequence). CDR3 length: 19 amino acids. The CDR3 reads CASSSPRTGESSYNSPLHF. DNA of the CDR3: TGTGCCAGTAGTTCCCCCCGGACAGGAGAGAGCTCCTATAATTCACCCCTCCACTTT.

The CDR3 sequence: CASRMGTSPNQPQHF. CDR3 nucleotide sequence: TGTGCCAGTAGAATGGGGACATCTCCTAATCAGCCCCAGCATTTT. The chain carries TRBV19 and TRBJ1-5; D possibly corresponds to TRBD1 (6 bases). Germline lookup yields CDR1 LNHDA and CDR2 SQIVND (reference sequence). The length of the CDR3 is 15 residues. V was clipped by 6 bases and J by 4 bases, with 16 bases between them.

V is TRBV25-1 and J is TRBJ1-4; perhaps TRBD1 as D (6 bases). Trimming removed 5 bases from V and 6 bases from J, with 25 bases in between. This CDR3 comprises 18 residues. Germline values: CDR1 MGHDK, CDR2 SYGVNS. The CDR3 DNA follows: TGTGCCAGCAGTCTCGGGTCTGGGGGGCCGACCGGATATGAAAAACTGTTTTTT. Translating gives CASSLGSGGPTGYEKLFF.

The chain has TRBV6-5 and TRBJ1-6, with 7 bases matching TRBD1. This CDR3 has 14 amino acids. CDR1 and CDR2 (germline): MNHEY, SVGAGI. The ends lost 6 bases at V and 6 bases at J; junction bases unmatched: 5. The CDR3 DNA follows: TGTGCCAGCAGCTTGGGACAGCCTAATTCACCCCTCCACTTT. This encodes CASSLGQPNSPLHF.

CDR3: CASSTLSLQETQYF. CDR3 nucleotide sequence: TGTGCCAGTAGTACCCTCAGTCTTCAAGAGACCCAGTACTTC. This chain connects TRBV19 to TRBJ2-5; no reliable D call. CDR3 length equals 14 residues. V was pared by 4 bases and J by 2 bases, with 11 bases between. Germline V CDR1 and CDR2: LNHDA, SQIVND (reference sequence).

The rearrangement joins TRBV4-2 to TRBJ2-7; D might be TRBD1 (6 bases). This CDR3 is 17 amino acids long. Trimming removed 3 bases from V and 2 bases from J, with 20 bases in between. CDR1 is LGHNA and CDR2 is YNFKEQ in the germline V gene. The CDR3: CASSHETTGRMPYEQYF. Written as DNA, the CDR3 is TGTGCCAGCAGCCATGAGACCACAGGGAGAATGCCCTACGAGCAGTACTTC.

The chain couples TRBV19 to TRBJ1-5; unclear D gene. CDR3 length: 17 amino acids. With 11 bases removed from V and 0 bases from J, the gap between germline ends came to 23 bases. Germline loops: CDR1 LNHDA, CDR2 SQIVND (reference sequence). The DNA of the CDR3 is TGTGCCCCTCAGTATATGGCGATCCCCTATAGCAATCAGCCCCAGCATTTT. Translated: CAPQYMAIPYSNQPQHF.

The chain employs TRBV25-1 and TRBJ1-2; 7 bases agree with TRBD1. The junction had 13 bases not matched to a gene; V was cut back by 10 bases and J by 8 bases. Germline values: CDR1 MGHDK, CDR2 SYGVNS. This CDR3 is built from 13 residues. The CDR3: CATQPQGGRGYTF. The CDR3 DNA reads TGTGCCACCCAGCCCCAGGGGGGTCGCGGCTACACCTTC.

This chain connects TRBV27 to TRBJ1-3; a possible D gene is TRBD1 (5 bases). This CDR3 is 14 amino acids long. Trimming cost V 3 bases and J 0 bases, with 6 bases left between them. The germline V gene has CDR1 MNHEY and CDR2 SMNVEV (reference sequence). For the CDR3, the DNA is TGTGCCAGCAGTTTCCAGGGCTCTGGAAACACCATATATTTT. This sequence encodes CASSFQGSGNTIYF.

The chain joins TRBV11-3 to TRBJ2-3; the D is unclear. The germline V gene encodes CDR1 SGHNT and CDR2 YENEEA. Trimming removed 5 bases at V and 5 bases at J, with 8 bases between. This CDR3 has 12 residues. As DNA, the CDR3 is TGTGCCAGCAGCCGAAATGAAGATACGCAGTATTTT. It is translated as CASSRNEDTQYF. Supplemented by reference TRBV11-3 and TRBJ2-3, the full variable domain reads EAGVVQSPRYKIIEKKQPVAFWCNPISGHNTLYWYLQNLGQGPELLIRYENEEAVDDSQLPKDRFSAERLKGVDSTLKIQPAELGDSAVYLCASSRNEDTQYFGPGTRLTVL.

The chain couples TRBV27 to TRBJ1-5; maybe TRBD1 (6 bases). Per germline, CDR1 MNHEY and CDR2 SMNVEV (reference sequence). The germline V and J ends were trimmed by 5 bases and 4 bases, with 12 bases remaining between them. The CDR3 has 14 residues. Here the CDR3 reads CASSGRQVNQPQHF. DNA of the CDR3: TGTGCCAGCAGTGGCAGACAGGTGAATCAGCCCCAGCATTTT.

This chain links TRBV4-1 with TRBJ2-3; 10 bases line up with TRBD2. This CDR3 region has 15 residues. From germline, CDR1 is MGHRA and CDR2 YSYEKL. V trimming: 2 bases; J trimming: 6 bases; junction bases outside the gene matches: 5. Here the CDR3 reads CASSQSGGVPDTQYF. CDR3 DNA sequence: TGCGCCAGCAGCCAAAGCGGGGGGGTTCCGGATACGCAGTATTTT.

The rearrangement joins TRBV19 to TRBJ2-5; the D gene is possibly TRBD2 (5 bases). V was trimmed by 6 bases and J by 3 bases, leaving 14 bases between them. Germline assignment: CDR1 LNHDA and CDR2 SQIVND (reference sequence). The CDR3 has 14 amino acids. The CDR3 reads CASSPRSGKETQYF. The CDR3 coding sequence is TGTGCCAGTAGCCCGAGGTCCGGGAAAGAGACCCAGTACTTC.

The rearrangement uses TRBV4-3 and TRBJ1-6, with D perhaps matching TRBD1 (6 bases). Germline CDR1 is LGHNA and CDR2 is YSLEER. The CDR3 loop spans 15 amino acids. Trimming removed 6 bases at V and 6 bases at J, with 15 bases between. CDR3 sequence reads: CASSPTGTPNSPLHF. Here the CDR3 DNA reads TGCGCCAGCAGTCCCACCGGGACACCTAATTCACCCCTCCACTTT.

J is TRBJ2-5 and V is TRBV2; TRBD1 aligns across 11 bases. Trimming took 7 bases from V and 5 from J; bases not matched to a gene: 9. Germline V gene data show CDR1 as SNHLY and CDR2 as FYNNEI. The CDR3 totals 15 residues. CDR3 amino acids: CASTAGTGGWETQYF. The DNA for the CDR3 is TGTGCCAGCACCGCCGGGACAGGGGGATGGGAGACCCAGTACTTC.

V is TRBV11-2 and J is TRBJ2-7; D is uncertain. V was trimmed by 1 base and J by 3 bases, leaving 7 bases between them. The V gene's germline CDR1 is SGHAT and CDR2 FQNNGV. This CDR3 spans 13 amino acids. The CDR3 reads CASSLVGFYEQYF. CDR3 nucleotides: TGTGCCAGCAGCTTAGTTGGGTTCTACGAGCAGTACTTC.

This CDR3 reads CASGMQGGTEAFF. The CDR3 DNA reads as TGCGCCAGCGGTATGCAGGGGGGTACTGAAGCTTTCTTT. The chain combines TRBV5-1 with TRBJ1-1; 7 nucleotides line up with TRBD1. CDR1 and CDR2 (germline): SGHRS, YFSETQ. The CDR3 covers 13 residues. Losses at the gene ends were 7 bases for V and 5 bases for J; bases not matched to a gene: 8.